This entry lists 26 T cell receptor beta chains sequenced from one sample in a study of cytomegalovirus exposure and HLA in healthy donors. Use of 60 Vbeta and 13 Jbeta primers characterized the PCR. Assay: immunoSEQ multiplex PCR; the TCRdb copy retains only in-frame clones and omits some. The sample has about 120,000 clones, less than 85% seen once. The sample was PBMCs. Receptors were obtained from a man younger than 45 in good health and CMV-seropositive.

The rearrangement uses TRBV6-5 and TRBJ2-3; 10 bases fit TRBD1. Germline V gives CDR1 MNHEY, CDR2 SVGAGI. The length of the CDR3 is 16 residues. V dropped 0 bases and J dropped 3; count of bases not matched to a gene: 3. CDR3 amino acids: CASSYSGQGGTDTQYF. The CDR3 nucleotides are TGTGCCAGCAGTTACTCTGGACAGGGGGGTACAGATACGCAGTATTTT.

This chain links TRBV1 with TRBJ2-1; the DNA was not compared with TRBD2, the D call given in the table. TRBV1 is a recognized pseudogene. The CDR3 runs to 16 residues. The CDR3 region has the DNA TGCACCAGCAGCCAAGATCTCCGGGGTCGAGACAATGAGCAGTTCTTC. This translates into CTSSQDLRGRDNEQFF.

The chain is built from TRBV5-8 and TRBJ2-3; D not certain. In germline, CDR1 is SGHTS, CDR2 YDEGEE. The length of the CDR3 is 14 residues. The V end was cut by 0 bases, the J end by 6 bases, with 11 bases between. The CDR3 DNA is TGTGCCAGCAGCTTGGGTTCCCAGTACGATACGCAGTATTTT. It yields the protein CASSLGSQYDTQYF.

The V call is TRBV9, the J call TRBJ2-5, with D perhaps matching TRBD1 (5 bases). The V gene lost 0 bases and the J gene lost 1 base, with 10 bases spanning the gap. This CDR3 comprises 15 residues. CDR1 and CDR2 from the germline V gene are SGDLS and YYNGEE. CDR3 protein: CASSVEGLGQETQYF. The CDR3 DNA is TGTGCCAGCAGCGTAGAGGGGCTGGGCCAAGAGACCCAGTACTTC.

As concerns this clone: Other DNA sequences of this sample code for an identical CDR3. CDR3 amino acids: CASSLFSQETQYF. The CDR3 bases are TGTGCCAGCAGCTTGTTTAGCCAAGAGACCCAGTACTTC. J is TRBJ2-5 and V is TRBV5-4; D not resolved. The germline V gene encodes CDR1 SGHNT and CDR2 YYREEE (reference sequence). CDR3 length equals 13 residues. V was cut by 1 base and J by 1 base, with 5 bases left in between.

The genes are TRBV4-2 and TRBJ1-5; the D gene is possibly TRBD1 (5 bases). The CDR3 loop spans 15 amino acids. Between the trimmed V and J ends, which lost 0 bases and 6 bases, there was a span of 12 bases. In germline, CDR1 is LGHNA, CDR2 YNFKEQ. This chain's CDR3 is CASSQDGGEGQPQHF. Written as DNA, the CDR3 is TGTGCCAGCAGCCAAGATGGAGGGGAGGGTCAGCCCCAGCATTTT.

This chain uses TRBV27 with TRBJ1-2; 7 nucleotides line up with TRBD1. V shed 6 bases and J 4 bases; nucleotides not matched to a gene: 11. The CDR3 loop spans 15 amino acids. Germline V gene lookup returns CDR1 MNHEY and CDR2 SMNVEV (reference sequence). CDR3 coding DNA: TGTGCCAGCAGCCCGACGGGACAGTTCGCCTATGGCTACACCTTC. It translates to CASSPTGQFAYGYTF.

This rearrangement joins TRBV19 to TRBJ2-5; TRBD2 matches 8 bases. The V gene end was trimmed by 6 bases and the J gene end by 4 bases; junction bases not matched to a gene: 7. CDR3 length equals 14 residues. The germline V gene has CDR1 LNHDA and CDR2 SQIVND (reference sequence). CDR3 sequence reads: CASSFTGGAETQYF. CDR3 sequence (DNA): TGTGCCAGTAGCTTTACCGGGGGGGCAGAGACCCAGTACTTC.

This clone was detected only once. The chain links TRBV10-1 to TRBJ1-4; weak D call: TRBD1 (6 bases). V was clipped by 3 bases and J by 0 bases, with 11 bases between them. This CDR3 region has 16 residues. Germline V CDR1 and CDR2: WNHNN, SYGVQD (reference sequence). The CDR3 DNA sequence: TGCGCCAGCAGTGAATCGGCAGGGGCAACTAATGAAAAACTGTTTTTT. It translates to CASSESAGATNEKLFF.

This clone was seen only a few times. The chain carries TRBV4-2 and TRBJ1-1; 8 nucleotides agree with TRBD1. The ends lost 2 bases at V and 0 bases at J; junction bases unmatched: 11. The CDR3 length is 18 residues. The germline CDR1 and CDR2 sequences are LGHNA and YNFKEQ. The DNA of the CDR3 is TGTGCCAGCAGCCAACTCCAGGGGGCCATGGGGTTGAACACTGAAGCTTTCTTT. This gives the protein CASSQLQGAMGLNTEAFF.

The chain couples TRBV11-2 to TRBJ1-6; D not resolved. The germline V gene has CDR1 SGHAT and CDR2 FQNNGV. V was cut by 5 bases and J by 7 bases, with 15 bases left in between. This CDR3 comprises 15 residues. Here the CDR3 reads CASSRLGEGNSPLHF. CDR3 in DNA: TGTGCCAGCAGCCGACTCGGGGAAGGCAATTCACCCCTCCACTTT.

The gene calls are TRBV7-2 and TRBJ2-1, with 12 positions matching TRBD1. The germline gives CDR1 SGHTA, CDR2 FQGNSA. V lost 6 bases, J lost 9 bases, and 12 bases stayed unmatched. The length of the CDR3 is 16 residues. The CDR3 protein is CASRRTGTGGLGEQFF. CDR3 DNA: TGTGCCAGCAGGCGAACCGGGACAGGGGGCCTGGGTGAGCAGTTCTTC.

The chain recombines TRBV7-2 with TRBJ1-5; D is ambiguous. V lost 1 base, J lost 2 bases, and 9 bases lay in between. The CDR3 runs 15 residues. CDR1 is SGHTA and CDR2 is FQGNSA in the germline V gene. CDR3 sequence: CASSLVFRGNQPQHF. CDR3 nucleotides: TGTGCCAGCAGCTTAGTTTTCCGGGGCAATCAGCCCCAGCATTTT.

The gene calls are TRBV7-2 and TRBJ2-5, with 7 bases lining up with TRBD2. Trimming took 4 bases from V and 2 from J; bases not matched to a gene: 7. Germline V gene sequence: CDR1 SGHTA, CDR2 FQGNSA. The CDR3 runs 15 residues. CDR3 loop: CASSSGGGWQETQYF. CDR3 nucleotide sequence: TGTGCCAGCAGCTCGGGCGGGGGTTGGCAAGAGACCCAGTACTTC.

This chain uses TRBV5-8 with TRBJ2-3; D ambiguous. Germline V CDR1 and CDR2: SGHTS, YDEGEE. Trimming stripped 0 bases from V and 0 bases from J, with 8 bases between. This CDR3 is built from 15 residues. The CDR3 region is CASSLELASTDTQYF. The CDR3 nucleotides are TGTGCCAGCAGCTTGGAGTTAGCTAGCACAGATACGCAGTATTTT.

This clone appeared a few times. This chain links TRBV27 with TRBJ2-3, with 8 positions matching TRBD2. CDR1 is MNHEY, CDR2 SMNVEV, per germline (reference sequence). With 5 bases clipped from V and 0 bases from J, the junction kept 13 bases outside the gene matches. The CDR3 length is 18 residues. The CDR3 loop reads CASSVRGSGGGSTDTQYF. CDR3 DNA sequence: TGTGCCAGCAGTGTCCGGGGCAGCGGGGGAGGGAGCACAGATACGCAGTATTTT.

J is TRBJ2-7 and V is TRBV5-4; 9 nucleotides align to TRBD1. This CDR3 contains 15 residues. J was trimmed by 0 bases and V by 2 bases; bases with no gene match: 3. In germline, CDR1 is SGHNT, CDR2 YYREEE (reference sequence). CDR3 coding DNA: TGTGCCAGCAGCTTCGTGGGACAGGGCTCCTACGAGCAGTACTTC. Protein sequence: CASSFVGQGSYEQYF.

The rearrangement uses TRBV4-3 and TRBJ2-2; 7 nucleotides line up with TRBD2. The junction had 4 bases not matched to a gene; V was cut back by 2 bases and J by 4 bases. The CDR3 contains 15 residues. Looked up from germline, CDR1 is LGHNA and CDR2 is YSLEER. The CDR3 spells CASSQTGLPTGELFF. CDR3 coding DNA: TGCGCCAGCAGCCAAACGGGACTACCCACCGGGGAGCTGTTTTTT.

The rearrangement uses TRBV28 and TRBJ2-2; D is perhaps TRBD1 (6 bases). V was trimmed by 1 base and J by 3 bases, leaving 9 bases between them. The CDR3 is made up of 15 amino acids. Germline-derived CDR1 and CDR2 are MDHEN and SYDVKM. CDR3: CASSLSQGYTGELFF. The CDR3 DNA reads as TGTGCCAGCAGTTTATCACAGGGCTACACCGGGGAGCTGTTTTTT.

This chain connects TRBV6-1 to TRBJ2-7, with 7 bases lining up with TRBD1. From germline, CDR1 is MNHNS and CDR2 SASEGT. The CDR3 is 13 residues long. The ends lost 6 bases at V and 2 bases at J; junction bases unmatched: 4. The CDR3 bases are TGTGCCAGCAGGGAGACAGGGCCCTACGAGCAGTACTTC. Protein: CASRETGPYEQYF.

This chain uses TRBV11-1 with TRBJ2-7; a possible D gene is TRBD2 (7 bases). Germline CDR1 and CDR2: SGHAT and FQDESV (reference sequence). Trimming removed 3 bases from V and 5 bases from J, with 23 bases in between. This CDR3 contains 17 residues. This CDR3 is CASSFRDGGRAFHEQYF. CDR3 nucleotide sequence: TGTGCCAGCAGCTTCCGGGACGGGGGGCGCGCATTCCACGAGCAGTACTTC.

In DNA, the CDR3 is TGTGCCAGTAGTATAGGAGCTGAGACAGGGGACTACGAGCAGTACTTC. This translates into CASSIGAETGDYEQYF. The chain carries TRBV19 and TRBJ2-7; 8 nucleotides align to TRBD1. The ends lost 1 base at V and 3 bases at J; junction bases unmatched: 8. Per germline, CDR1 LNHDA and CDR2 SQIVND (reference sequence). This CDR3 spans 16 amino acids.

The chain carries TRBV25-1 and TRBJ2-7, with a weak D call TRBD1 (5 bases). The CDR3 loop spans 13 amino acids. The ends were cut back, 10 bases at V and 1 base at J, with 14 bases in the middle. From germline, CDR1 is MGHDK and CDR2 SYGVNS. This CDR3 is CATLQDTSYEQYF. The CDR3 DNA is TGTGCCACGTTACAGGACACATCCTACGAGCAGTACTTC.

The chain uses TRBV15 and TRBJ2-6; a weak D match, TRBD2 (6 bases). This CDR3 comprises 19 residues. V was clipped by 0 bases and J by 0 bases, with 15 bases between them. Germline V gene sequence: CDR1 LNHNV, CDR2 YYDKDF (reference sequence). The CDR3 nucleotides are TGTGCCACCAGCAGAGATCTGGGGGGTCCCTTCTCTGGGGCCAACGTCCTGACTTTC. Protein: CATSRDLGGPFSGANVLTF.

The V gene is TRBV6-1, the J gene TRBJ2-2, with 8 nucleotides matching TRBD2. Per germline, CDR1 MNHNS and CDR2 SASEGT. V gave up 4 bases and J gave up 3 bases; unmatched junction bases: 10. CDR3 size: 17 residues. CDR3 loop: CASSVGSGGAYTGELFF. CDR3 DNA sequence: TGTGCCAGCAGTGTGGGAAGCGGGGGAGCTTACACCGGGGAGCTGTTTTTT.

V gene TRBV9 combines with J gene TRBJ1-4; D is uncertain. Per the germline V gene, CDR1 is SGDLS and CDR2 is YYNGEE. The CDR3 extends over 13 amino acids. V was clipped by 4 bases and J by 4 bases, with 8 bases between them. CDR3 loop: CASSLGLNEKLFF. Written as DNA, the CDR3 is TGTGCCAGCAGCCTCGGACTTAATGAAAAACTGTTTTTT.